This T cell receptor (beta chain) originates from a study of blood T cell repertoires in COVID-19. Looking at the study overall: Sites in the United States, Italy and Spain provided acute and convalescent COVID-19 samples. From T cells, B-cell-depleted T cells, or PBMCs came the material, which was cDNA or gDNA.

Per the original data handling: The authors estimated nucleated cell counts from reference gene primer amplification. The data were produced by immunoSEQ multiplex PCR, yet TCRdb's version contains in-frame clones alone and is incomplete. V, J and clone size are those of that table, while D and trimming were read from the DNA. The sample has 150,000 or so clones; over 80% are singletons. CDR1 SGHTA and CDR2 FQGNSA come from the germline V gene. The V gene end was trimmed by 5 bases and the J gene end by 0 bases; junction bases not matched to a gene: 4. The CDR3 consists of 14 residues. The origin of this receptor is a man in his 70s who had recovered from COVID-19. The sample taken for sequencing was peripheral blood. The chain recombines TRBV7-2 with TRBJ2-7; TRBD1 aligns across 7 bases. The CDR3 DNA sequence: TGTGCCAGCAGCGACAGGGCACCCTCCTACGAGCAGTACTTC. It encodes CASSDRAPSYEQYF.